The 18 T cell receptor beta chains below come from one sample, sequenced in a study of blood T cell repertoires in COVID-19. Sequencing used immunoSEQ multiplex PCR; TCRdb keeps in-frame clones, though not all of them. The sample gives just under 45,000 clones, under 90% of which show up once; roughly 42% is in the top ten. The sample consisted of peripheral blood. All receptors derive from a human donor in a cohort sampled during active COVID-19.

This clone has a single count. The V call is TRBV7-3, the J call TRBJ2-3; 7 nucleotides agree with TRBD2. Germline CDR1 reads SGHTA; CDR2 reads FQGTGA. The length of the CDR3 is 14 residues. V lost 5 bases, J lost 2 bases, and 4 bases stayed unmatched. The DNA of the CDR3 is TGTGCCAGCAGCCCCGGGACTAACACAGATACGCAGTATTTT. It encodes CASSPGTNTDTQYF.

The chain carries TRBV5-8 and TRBJ2-5; TRBD2 aligns across 8 bases. Trimming took 4 bases from V and 2 from J; bases not matched to a gene: 4. The CDR3 has 14 amino acids. CDR1 is SGHTS, CDR2 YDEGEE, per germline. CDR3: CASSPGLVQETQYF. In DNA, the CDR3 is TGTGCCAGCAGCCCGGGACTAGTTCAAGAGACCCAGTACTTC.

The chain has TRBV12-3 or TRBV12-4 and TRBJ1-2; 7 bases align to TRBD1. This CDR3 is 13 amino acids long. V lost 5 bases and J lost 6; bases outside the gene matches: 6. CDR3 amino acids: CASSRQGWNGYTF. The DNA for the CDR3 is TGTGCCAGCAGTCGACAGGGTTGGAATGGCTACACCTTC.

The V gene is TRBV21-1, the J gene TRBJ1-5; the table gives TRBD1 as D, unverified against the DNA. TRBV21-1 represents a pseudogene. This CDR3 has 16 residues. Here the CDR3 reads CASSKDRGRSNQPQHF. The CDR3 nucleotides are TGTGCCAGCAGCAAGGACAGGGGGCGTTCCAATCAGCCCCAGCATTTT.

V is TRBV28 and J is TRBJ1-5; D not resolved. Germline V gene lookup returns CDR1 MDHEN and CDR2 SYDVKM. V gave up 3 bases and J gave up 4 bases, with 16 bases separating them. There are 16 residues in the CDR3. The CDR3 DNA sequence: TGTGCCAGCAGTTTTGTTGGGCAGGCCCTAAATCAGCCCCAGCATTTT. Its translation: CASSFVGQALNQPQHF.

The chain couples TRBV24-1 to TRBJ2-1; 10 bases fit TRBD2. The CDR3 spans 18 residues. V shed 2 bases and J 6 bases; nucleotides not matched to a gene: 12. Germline CDR1 and CDR2: KGHDR and SFDVKD. CDR3 residues: CATSDSSSSGGVFNEQFF. In DNA form, the CDR3 reads TGTGCCACCAGTGATTCCAGCTCCAGCGGGGGGGTATTCAATGAGCAGTTCTTC.

The chain carries TRBV24-1 and TRBJ2-3; D remains ambiguous. The V and J ends lost 2 bases and 6 bases respectively, with 11 bases between them. The germline V gene has CDR1 KGHDR and CDR2 SFDVKD. The CDR3 is 14 residues long. The CDR3 region is CATSDSSPEDTQYF. The CDR3 region has the DNA TGTGCCACCAGTGATTCCTCGCCCGAGGATACGCAGTATTTT.

V is TRBV19 and J is TRBJ2-3; D is perhaps TRBD2 (5 bases). The germline CDR1 and CDR2 sequences are LNHDA and SQIVND (reference sequence). V was clipped by 5 bases and J by 4 bases, with 10 bases between them. The CDR3 spans 13 residues. The CDR3 DNA is TGTGCCAGTAGTGGGGAGTTCTCAGATACGCAGTATTTT. Its translation: CASSGEFSDTQYF.

This clone is a singleton in its sample. The rearrangement uses TRBV4-1 and TRBJ2-7; a possible D gene is TRBD1 (5 bases). V was cut by 0 bases and J by 6 bases, with 15 bases left in between. From germline, CDR1 is MGHRA and CDR2 YSYEKL. The CDR3 runs to 15 residues. CDR3 region: CASSQDRAGYGEQYF. CDR3 DNA: TGCGCCAGCAGCCAAGATCGGGCAGGGTACGGCGAGCAGTACTTC.

This clone has a single count. The gene calls are TRBV19 and TRBJ2-1, with 15 bases fitting TRBD2. This CDR3 comprises 15 residues. The V gene's germline CDR1 is LNHDA and CDR2 SQIVND (reference sequence). V was clipped by 3 bases and J by 12 bases; unmatched bases: 6. The CDR3 region is CASSIGLAGGQWQFF. In DNA, the CDR3 is TGTGCCAGTAGTATCGGACTAGCGGGGGGGCAGTGGCAGTTCTTC.

This clone was observed a few times. The genes are TRBV19 and TRBJ1-5; D gene uncertain. This CDR3 contains 15 residues. CDR1 and CDR2 (germline): LNHDA, SQIVND (reference sequence). V was trimmed by 3 bases and J by 4 bases, leaving 13 bases between them. In DNA form, the CDR3 reads TGTGCCAGTAGTATTATGGCCAGGAATAATCAGCCCCAGCATTTT. Its protein is CASSIMARNNQPQHF.

This clone occurred once. The genes are TRBV24-1 and TRBJ2-1; 10 bases are a match to TRBD2. The V gene end was trimmed by 5 bases and the J gene end by 12 bases; junction bases not matched to a gene: 15. The CDR3 runs to 16 residues. Germline CDR1 is KGHDR and CDR2 is SFDVKD. CDR3 loop: CATSGHSSGGPGMQFF. The CDR3 DNA is TGTGCCACCAGTGGACACTCTAGCGGGGGCCCAGGAATGCAGTTCTTC.

This chain connects TRBV3-1 (or the pseudogene TRBV3-2) to TRBJ1-2; D is uncertain. Germline CDR1 is LGHDT and CDR2 is YNNKEL (reference sequence). Trimming stripped 0 bases from V and 8 bases from J, with 16 bases between. This CDR3 is built from 15 residues. CDR3 in amino acids: CASSQDTQPLRGYTF. The CDR3, as DNA: TGTGCCAGCAGCCAAGATACGCAACCTCTCAGGGGCTACACCTTC.

This clone was seen a single time. The genes are TRBV19 and TRBJ2-5; TRBD2 matches at 7 bases. V lost 10 bases to trimming and J lost 3 bases; unmatched junction nucleotides: 8. CDR1 is LNHDA and CDR2 is SQIVND in the germline V gene (reference sequence). CDR3 size: 13 residues. CDR3 sequence: CATSSGGEETQYF. In DNA form, the CDR3 reads TGTGCCACCTCCTCGGGGGGAGAAGAGACCCAGTACTTC.

The chain recombines TRBV19 with TRBJ1-2, with a tentative D call TRBD1 (5 bases). The germline CDR1 and CDR2 sequences are LNHDA and SQIVND (reference sequence). This CDR3 has 16 residues. Trimming pared 2 bases from V and 4 bases from J, leaving 17 bases between. CDR3 bases: TGTGCCAGTAGTATATTCCCCCGACAGTTTCCCTATGGCTACACCTTC. It specifies CASSIFPRQFPYGYTF.

This chain joins TRBV20-1 and TRBJ1-6, with 8 positions matching TRBD1. V was pared by 5 bases and J by 14 bases, with 17 bases of the junction left unmatched. Germline CDR1 and CDR2: DFQATT and SNEGSKA (reference sequence). This CDR3 contains 15 residues. CDR3 DNA sequence: TGCAGTGCTCGTGAAATGACAGGGGAACAAGGGACCCTCCACTTT. Its translation is CSAREMTGEQGTLHF.

Only one count was recorded for this clone. The chain recombines TRBV7-8 with TRBJ1-4, with a tentative D call TRBD1 (6 bases). V lost 3 bases, J lost 5 bases, and 13 bases lay in between. The CDR3 totals 15 residues. The germline gives CDR1 SGHVS, CDR2 FQNEAQ. CDR3 sequence: CASSFDDRRNEKLFF. The CDR3 DNA follows: TGTGCCAGCAGCTTCGACGACAGGAGAAATGAAAAACTGTTTTTT.

This clone was recorded only once. The V call is TRBV18, the J call TRBJ2-1; D not certain. CDR3 length equals 15 residues. Germline V lookup: CDR1 KGHSH, CDR2 LQKENI. Trimming took off 3 bases at V and 0 bases at J, with 9 bases between the two ends. The CDR3 nucleotides are TGTGCCAGCTCACCGGGCGAGAGCTCCTACAATGAGCAGTTCTTC. Protein product: CASSPGESSYNEQFF.